This T cell receptor beta chain was recorded in a study of T-cell reconstitution after alpha-beta-depleted transplantation in children. Overall study findings and caveats: A year had passed since transplant, and T-cell counts and diversity by then came mostly from newly produced T cells. In patients about two months after transplant, alpha-beta T cells reportedly arose from several hundred expanded graft clones.

This clonotype occurred a few times. Its specificity is unknown. With 7 bases clipped from V and 5 bases from J, the junction kept 3 bases outside the gene matches. Germline values: CDR1 MNHNS, CDR2 SASEGT. The CDR3 contains 13 residues. A TCRbeta library incorporating unique molecular identifiers was prepared. One entry per CDR3 protein results from TCRdb running MiXCR on the PCR reads. The sample carries around 960,000 distinct CDR3 sequences, around 30% recorded once. The chain uses TRBV6-1 and TRBJ2-5; 11 nucleotides line up with TRBD2. The clonotype comes from a boy under two years old who had a stem cell transplant for SCID, so the T cells may come from the graft donor. Source: PBMCs, mostly from graft donor cells, taken 360 days after TCRalphabeta/CD19-depleted stem cell transplant. The CDR3 region is CASTGLAGETQYF. CDR3 nucleotides: TGTGCCAGCACCGGACTAGCGGGCGAGACCCAGTACTTC.